Below are 3 T cell receptor beta chains sequenced from a single sample in a study of shared clonotypes between healthy human individuals. Only CD45RO-negative cells positively selected for CCR7 counted as naive CD8 cells, so terminally differentiated effector memory CD45RA+ cells were excluded. Measured with immunoSEQ multiplex PCR; TCRdb has only the in-frame clones, and not every one. The table lists millions of clones, 85% to 95% of them singletons, with more than 1.5% in the top ten. Sequences were obtained from naive CD8+ T cells from PBMCs. Source of these receptors: a man between 18 and 35 years old in good health. Some clones in this sample may be carry-over from other donors' samples.

The DNA for the CDR3 is TGTGCCAGCAGCCTACAGGGCCCTGGTTCCCGTGAAAAACTGTTTTTT. It codes for CASSLQGPGSREKLFF. The rearrangement links TRBV5-5 to TRBJ1-4, with D possibly TRBD1 on 6 matching bases. The CDR3 consists of 16 residues. The V end was cut by 4 bases, the J end by 7 bases, with 20 bases between. Germline V gene data show CDR1 as SGHKS and CDR2 as YYEKEE (reference sequence).

This clone was counted once. This sequence joins TRBV6-5 and TRBJ1-5, with 7 bases matching TRBD1. V lost 6 bases, J lost 2 bases, and 7 bases stayed unmatched. The germline CDR1 and CDR2 sequences are MNHEY and SVGAGI. The CDR3 has 15 amino acids. Here the CDR3 reads CASSPDRTGNQPQHF. The CDR3 nucleotides are TGTGCCAGCAGCCCGGACAGGACCGGCAATCAGCCCCAGCATTTT.

The rearrangement links TRBV28 to TRBJ1-5; D remains unclear. The CDR3 loop spans 12 amino acids. Trimming cost V 9 bases and J 6 bases, with 12 bases left between them. Germline V gene data show CDR1 as MDHEN and CDR2 as SYDVKM. The CDR3: CASSRAGQPQHF. In DNA, the CDR3 is TGTGCCAGTAGCCGAGCGGGTCAGCCCCAGCATTTT.